A single sample is the source of the 14 T cell receptor beta chains below, sequenced in a study of cytomegalovirus exposure and HLA in healthy donors. 60 Vbeta and 13 Jbeta primers were used in PCR. Profiling relied on immunoSEQ multiplex PCR, and the TCRdb table lists in-frame clones only, not all of them. Of 150,000 to 200,000 clones in the sample, around four fifths were seen once. Sequencing input: PBMCs. The receptors here all came from a man aged 50 or older in good health and CMV-seropositive.

V usage is TRBV27 and J usage is TRBJ2-1; perhaps TRBD1 as D (5 bases). CDR3 length equals 15 residues. Looked up from germline, CDR1 is MNHEY and CDR2 is SMNVEV (reference sequence). Deletions cut 8 bases from V and 5 bases from J, with 19 bases between. The CDR3 is CASQRVPRADNEQFF. CDR3 in DNA: TGTGCCAGCCAACGGGTACCCAGGGCGGACAATGAGCAGTTCTTC.

The V call is TRBV4-2, the J call TRBJ2-7; 9 nucleotides match TRBD2. This CDR3 contains 15 residues. From germline, CDR1 is LGHNA and CDR2 YNFKEQ. V trimming: 2 bases; J trimming: 4 bases; junction bases outside the gene matches: 6. CDR3 sequence reads: CASSQTGLALYEQYF. The CDR3 region has the DNA TGTGCCAGCAGCCAAACGGGACTAGCTTTGTACGAGCAGTACTTC.

This chain links TRBV7-9 with TRBJ1-1; TRBD1 matches 9 bases. This CDR3 is 15 amino acids long. V shed 5 bases and J 3 bases; nucleotides not matched to a gene: 7. Germline CDR1 and CDR2: SEHNR and FQNEAQ (reference sequence). For the CDR3, the DNA is TGTGCCAGCAGCGGAACACAGGGGGCACACACTGAAGCTTTCTTT. This codes for CASSGTQGAHTEAFF.

This chain's CDR3 is CASSAGQGAPGEAFF. In DNA, the CDR3 is TGTGCCAGCAGTGCCGGACAGGGGGCGCCTGGTGAAGCTTTCTTT. The chain joins TRBV6-1 to TRBJ1-1, with TRBD1 identical over 11 bases. From germline, CDR1 is MNHNS and CDR2 SASEGT. The CDR3 loop spans 15 amino acids. The ends lost 4 bases at V and 7 bases at J; junction bases unmatched: 8.

The chain has TRBV6-6 and TRBJ2-3; the D gene is possibly TRBD2 (5 bases). V gave up 6 bases and J gave up 5 bases, with 18 bases separating them. Germline lookup yields CDR1 MNHNY and CDR2 SVGAGI (reference sequence). The CDR3 covers 15 residues. CDR3 DNA: TGTGCCAGCAGCTACACTAGAGCCATAGGAGATACGCAGTATTTT. Residues: CASSYTRAIGDTQYF.

The sample holds one count of this clone. V is TRBV7-7 and J is TRBJ2-2; TRBD1 aligns across 7 bases. Trimming at V came to 5 bases and at J to 4 bases, leaving 7 bases not matched to a gene. The CDR3 sequence is 15 residues long. Germline V lookup: CDR1 SSHAT, CDR2 FNYEAQ (reference sequence). CDR3 DNA: TGTGCCAGCAGCCCCCGGACAGGTATCACCGGGGAGCTGTTTTTT. Translating it yields CASSPRTGITGELFF.

The chain employs TRBV7-2 and TRBJ2-7; the D gene is possibly TRBD2 (5 bases). Germline V gene sequence: CDR1 SGHTA, CDR2 FQGNSA. CDR3 length equals 14 residues. V shed 5 bases and J shed 2 bases, with 13 bases lying between them. CDR3 region: CASSPGRGAYEQYF. In nucleotides, the CDR3 is TGTGCCAGCAGCCCGGGGAGAGGAGCCTACGAGCAGTACTTC.

The chain joins TRBV6-5 to TRBJ1-2, with 11 bases that match TRBD1. The CDR3 contains 14 residues. V gave up 6 bases and J gave up 6 bases; unmatched junction bases: 6. Germline lookup yields CDR1 MNHEY and CDR2 SVGAGI. Here the CDR3 reads CASSTPGQGDGYTF. For the CDR3, the DNA is TGTGCCAGCAGCACTCCGGGACAGGGGGATGGCTACACCTTC.

The chain links TRBV10-3 to TRBJ2-5, with D possibly matching TRBD2 (6 bases). Trimming stripped 8 bases from V and 3 bases from J, with 13 bases between. The CDR3 extends over 13 amino acids. CDR1 and CDR2 from the germline V gene are ENHRY and SYGVKD. CDR3 bases: TGTGCCATCCGAGTGGGGGGAGAAGAGACCCAGTACTTC. Translated: CAIRVGGEETQYF.

The sample holds one count of this clone. The V call is TRBV6-6, the J call TRBJ2-5, with TRBD1 as a possible D gene (6 bases). The end of the DNA fits TRBJ2-7 better, so the J call may be wrong. Germline-derived CDR1 and CDR2 are MNHNY and SVGAGI (reference sequence). The CDR3 is 15 residues long. CDR3 residues: CASSYGRGATYEQYF. The CDR3 DNA is TGTGCCAGCAGTTACGGCAGGGGCGCGACCTACGAGCAGTACTTC.

This clone was detected a few times. The rearrangement uses TRBV6-5 and TRBJ1-1; a weak D match, TRBD1 (5 bases). The CDR3 runs to 15 residues. V lost 4 bases, J lost 0 bases, and 12 bases lay in between. CDR1 is MNHEY and CDR2 is SVGAGI in the germline V gene. Written as DNA, the CDR3 is TGTGCCAGCAGTTCCCCGGGACTTATGAACACTGAAGCTTTCTTT. It yields the protein CASSSPGLMNTEAFF.

Concerning this clone itself: Within the sample, other DNA sequences also encode this same CDR3. This chain connects TRBV15 to TRBJ2-7; TRBD1 agrees at 9 bases. The germline CDR1 and CDR2 sequences are LNHNV and YYDKDF (reference sequence). This CDR3 is 18 amino acids long. Losses at the gene ends were 0 bases for V and 1 base for J; bases not matched to a gene: 10. CDR3: CATSRDNRLGTGSYEQYF. The CDR3, as DNA: TGTGCCACCAGCAGAGATAATCGGCTTGGGACAGGGTCCTACGAGCAGTACTTC.

The chain links TRBV19 to TRBJ2-7, with TRBD1 as a possible D gene (5 bases). CDR3 length: 11 residues. The germline V gene has CDR1 LNHDA and CDR2 SQIVND (reference sequence). V was clipped by 6 bases and J by 6 bases, with 9 bases between them. Written as DNA, the CDR3 is TGTGCCAGTAGATCAGGGTTCGAGCAGTACTTC. Translating it yields CASRSGFEQYF.

This sequence joins TRBV28 and TRBJ1-2; TRBD1 agrees at 7 bases. Germline V gene data show CDR1 as MDHEN and CDR2 as SYDVKM. V trimming: 5 bases; J trimming: 8 bases; junction bases outside the gene matches: 2. The CDR3 is 11 amino acids. The CDR3 is CASSETGGYTF. The CDR3 DNA reads as TGTGCCAGCAGTGAGACAGGGGGCTACACCTTC.